The text below deals with one T cell receptor beta chain. Original analysis: Nucleated cell counts were estimated from reference gene primer amplification. Assay used: immunoSEQ multiplex PCR; TCRdb lists only in-frame clones, some missing. That table is the source of V, J and clone size, and D and trimming were worked out from the DNA. This table has about 130,000 clones, approximately 74% appearing once. The CDR3 spans 15 residues. CDR1 is KGHDR, CDR2 SFDVKD, per germline. With 3 bases clipped from V and 8 bases from J, the junction kept 4 bases outside the gene matches. The data were taken from a study of blood T cell repertoires in COVID-19. Study background: Sites in the United States, Italy and Spain provided acute and convalescent COVID-19 samples. PBMCs, B-cell-depleted T cells, or T cells provided the cDNA or gDNA that made up the material.

The sequencing sample was made of peripheral blood. The V gene is TRBV24-1, the J gene TRBJ2-3, with TRBD2 matching over 13 bases. This TCR derives from a man aged 55-75 years with acute or convalescent COVID-19. The CDR3 region has the DNA TGTGCCACCAGTGATCGGACTAGCGGGAGTCGTACGCAGTATTTT. Encoded protein: CATSDRTSGSRTQYF.